This T cell receptor beta chain was recovered during a study of control samples from healthy donors and cancer patients. Sequenced by immunoSEQ multiplex PCR; TCRdb stores in-frame clones only, minus some. The data contain about 170,000 clones, 91% of them singletons. This clone was seen just once. CDR1 SGHAT and CDR2 FQNNGV come from the germline V gene. This CDR3 is built from 16 residues. V was clipped by 7 bases and J by 1 base, with 18 bases between them. The J gene is TRBJ2-3, the V gene TRBV11-2; D is uncertain. Specimen: blood. The sequence was obtained from a woman in her thirties or forties in good health. CDR3 nucleotide sequence: TGTGCCAGCACCGAATTTCGACCTAGTGGCACAGATACGCAGTATTTT. Encoded protein: CASTEFRPSGTDTQYF.